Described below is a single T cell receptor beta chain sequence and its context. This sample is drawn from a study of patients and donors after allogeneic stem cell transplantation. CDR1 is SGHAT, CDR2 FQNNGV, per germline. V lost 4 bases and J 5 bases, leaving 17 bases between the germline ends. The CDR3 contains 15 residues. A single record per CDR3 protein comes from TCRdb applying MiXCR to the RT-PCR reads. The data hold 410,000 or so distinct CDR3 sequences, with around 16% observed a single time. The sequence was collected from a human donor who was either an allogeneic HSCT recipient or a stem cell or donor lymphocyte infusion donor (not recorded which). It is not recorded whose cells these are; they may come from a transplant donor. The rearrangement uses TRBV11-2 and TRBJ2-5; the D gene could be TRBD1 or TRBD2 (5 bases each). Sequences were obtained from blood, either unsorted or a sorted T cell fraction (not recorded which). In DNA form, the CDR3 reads TGTGCCAGCAGCTCCGGGACGAAGGGGTCGGAGACCCAGTACTTC. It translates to CASSSGTKGSETQYF.